Detailed here is one T cell receptor (beta chain). This sample is part of a study of blood T cell repertoires in COVID-19. Across the study: Acute-phase and convalescent COVID-19 samples originated in the United States, Italy and Spain. The analysed material was cDNA or gDNA that came from T cells, B-cell-depleted T cells, or PBMCs.

CDR3 size: 15 residues. Germline values: CDR1 SGHAT, CDR2 FQNNGV. V shed 5 bases, J shed 2 bases, and the junction held 5 bases outside the gene matches. In the study's own analysis: Estimation of nucleated cell counts was performed using reference gene primer amplification. Generated by immunoSEQ multiplex PCR, the TCRdb table keeps only in-frame clones and is missing some. V and J calls and clone size come straight from that table; D and trimming were deduced from the DNA. This sample yields some 150,000 clones, of which about 84% are seen a single time; over 10% belongs to the top ten. The chain combines TRBV11-2 with TRBJ2-3; 9 bases match TRBD2. The sequence came from a man in his sixties with active or convalescent COVID-19. Sequencing was carried out using peripheral blood. CDR3 protein: CASSPQGLATDTQYF. For the CDR3, the DNA is TGTGCCAGCAGCCCCCAGGGACTAGCCACAGATACGCAGTATTTT.